What follows are 26 T cell receptor beta chains derived from one specimen sequenced in a study of Graves' ophthalmopathy and Graves' hyperthyroidism. CDR3 regions of TCR beta were amplified from RNA transcripts. After a first-round RT-PCR with HTBI primers, a second-round multiplex PCR was run. TCRdb processed the multiplex PCR reads anew with MiXCR; each CDR3 protein has one entry. Of hundreds of thousands of distinct CDR3 sequences in the sample, around 21% were seen once. Material for sequencing was peripheral blood. The source of these receptors is a woman between 18 and 29 years old with stable Graves' hyperthyroidism.

This clonotype was observed a handful of times. The rearrangement uses TRBV10-3 and TRBJ2-7; 7 bases match TRBD1. The CDR3 extends over 13 amino acids. Germline assignment: CDR1 ENHRY and CDR2 SYGVKD. V lost 6 bases, J lost 6 bases, and 8 bases stayed unmatched. In DNA form, the CDR3 reads TGTGCCATCAGCGGGACAGCAAGTGGCGAGCAGTACTTC. Protein sequence: CAISGTASGEQYF.

This clonotype was seen ten or more times. This chain joins TRBV5-5 and TRBJ2-7; D is undetermined. Germline assignment: CDR1 SGHKS and CDR2 YYEKEE (reference sequence). Between the trimmed V and J ends, which lost 4 bases and 3 bases, there was a span of 11 bases. This CDR3 comprises 13 residues. The CDR3 loop is CASSQSVGYEQYF. The CDR3 bases are TGTGCCAGCAGCCAATCGGTGGGCTACGAGCAGTACTTC.

This clonotype was counted many times. This chain joins TRBV4-2 and TRBJ1-5; D unresolved. CDR3 size: 17 residues. Germline V lookup: CDR1 LGHNA, CDR2 YNFKEQ. V was trimmed by 2 bases and J by 0 bases, leaving 14 bases between them. The CDR3 DNA sequence: TGTGCCAGCAGCCAAAGGCTTCAGCCCAATAGCAATCAGCCCCAGCATTTT. Protein: CASSQRLQPNSNQPQHF.

This clonotype was observed at least ten times. One junction end disagrees with the germline gene, perhaps due to a read error. The rearrangement links TRBV7-2 to TRBJ2-5; 14 nucleotides align to TRBD2. The CDR3 has 17 amino acids. Germline CDR1 is SGHTA and CDR2 is FQGNSA. The CDR3 sequence: CASSLGLAGGYQGTQYF. CDR3 bases: TGTGCCAGCAGCTTAGGACTAGCGGGAGGGTACCAAGGGACCCAGTACTTC.

This chain joins TRBV6-2 or TRBV6-3 and TRBJ2-7; D is possibly TRBD1 (5 bases). CDR3 length: 14 residues. With 0 bases removed from V and 12 bases from J, the gap between germline ends came to 18 bases. Per germline, CDR1 MNHEY and CDR2 SVGEGT. DNA of the CDR3: TGTGCCAGCAGTTACTCTGAGACAGACGTTTTTGGGTACTTC. Its protein product is CASSYSETDVFGYF.

At least ten counts were recorded for this clonotype. The V and J genes are TRBV29-1 and TRBJ1-2; D perhaps matches TRBD1 (5 bases). CDR3 length: 10 residues. Germline V gene data show CDR1 as SQVTM and CDR2 as ANQGSEA. V lost 4 bases and J lost 5, with 5 bases in between. The CDR3 is CSVGQYGYTF. The CDR3 DNA reads TGCAGCGTTGGACAGTATGGCTACACCTTC.

Details on this clonotype: Given a much more abundant clone one base away, this may be a read error. The V call is TRBV19, the J call TRBJ1-1, with 8 bases aligning to TRBD1. The length of the CDR3 is 14 residues. CDR1 is LNHDA and CDR2 is SQIVND in the germline V gene (reference sequence). Here the CDR3 reads CASSTRQGLTEACF. The CDR3 coding sequence is TGTGCCAGTAGTACTCGACAGGGGCTCACTGAAGCTTGCTTT. The entire variable domain, with the rest obtained from reference TRBV19 and TRBJ1-1, is as follows: DGGITQSPKYLFRKEGQNVTLSCEQNLNHDAMYWYRQDPGQGLRLIYYSQIVNDFQKGDIAEGYSVSREKKESFPLTVTSAQKNPTAFYLCASSTRQGLTEACFGQGTRLTVV.

This clonotype was recorded many times. The rearrangement uses TRBV10-3 and TRBJ1-5; D is undetermined. Per germline, CDR1 ENHRY and CDR2 SYGVKD. V was shortened by 3 bases and J by 7 bases, with 13 bases between the two germline ends. This CDR3 spans 14 amino acids. The CDR3 is CAISEKGLGQPQHF. The CDR3, as DNA: TGTGCCATCAGTGAAAAGGGTTTGGGGCAGCCCCAGCATTTT.

This clonotype was counted ten times or more. The rearrangement joins TRBV30 to TRBJ2-7; 7 nucleotides align to TRBD1. In germline, CDR1 is GTSNPN, CDR2 SVGIG (reference sequence). Unmatched junction bases numbered 17, after V lost 6 bases and J lost 9 bases. There are 14 residues in the CDR3. This CDR3 is CACSAGQVRGTQYF. As DNA, the CDR3 is TGTGCCTGTTCGGCCGGACAGGTCCGTGGGACGCAGTACTTC.

This clonotype was picked up many times. This chain connects TRBV2 to TRBJ2-7; no clear D. From germline, CDR1 is SNHLY and CDR2 FYNNEI. Trimming cost V 7 bases and J 0 bases, with 7 bases left between them. The CDR3 loop spans 12 amino acids. The CDR3 spells CASTDPSYEQYF. For the CDR3, the DNA is TGTGCCAGCACTGACCCCTCCTACGAGCAGTACTTC.

This clonotype was counted many times. The chain carries TRBV28 and TRBJ2-2, with D perhaps TRBD2 (7 bases). Looked up from germline, CDR1 is MDHEN and CDR2 is SYDVKM. The V end lost 3 bases, the J end lost 6 bases, and 14 bases lay between the germline ends. There are 15 residues in the CDR3. The CDR3 is CASSLGGLKSGELFF. In nucleotides, the CDR3 is TGTGCCAGCAGTTTGGGGGGGCTGAAATCCGGGGAGCTGTTTTTT.

In this sample, this clonotype turned up many times. The V gene is TRBV12-5, the J gene TRBJ1-5; 8 nucleotides match TRBD1. This CDR3 is built from 16 residues. V was pared by 6 bases and J by 7 bases, with 14 bases of the junction left unmatched. The germline V gene has CDR1 LGHNT and CDR2 FRNRAP. The CDR3 DNA is TGTGCTAGTGGGGGGCAGGGGGCGCGGGCATGGCAGCCCCAGCATTTT. This translates into CASGGQGARAWQPQHF. The complete variable domain, with remaining parts taken from reference TRBV12-5 and TRBJ1-5, reads DARVTQTPRHKVTEMGQEVTMRCQPILGHNTVFWYRQTMMQGLELLAYFRNRAPLDDSGMPKDRFSAEMPDATLATLKIQPSEPRDSAVYFCASGGQGARAWQPQHFGDGTRLSIL.

In this sample, this clonotype turned up many times. The chain is built from TRBV27 and TRBJ2-7; D assignment may be TRBD1 or TRBD2 (8 bases each). Trimming shortened V by 0 bases and J by 5 bases, and 26 bases separated the two germline ends. Per germline, CDR1 MNHEY and CDR2 SMNVEV (reference sequence). This CDR3 contains 19 residues. CDR3 sequence: CASSLSGQAERESLNEQYF. The CDR3, as DNA: TGTGCCAGCAGTTTATCGGGACAGGCCGAGCGGGAGTCCTTGAACGAGCAGTACTTC.

This clonotype was counted at least ten times. The chain is built from TRBV28 and TRBJ1-5; no clear D gene. The length of the CDR3 is 12 residues. Germline assignment: CDR1 MDHEN and CDR2 SYDVKM. V dropped 9 bases and J dropped 3 bases, with 9 bases sitting between them. The chain's CDR3 is CASFGPNQPQHF. The CDR3 bases are TGTGCCAGTTTCGGGCCCAATCAGCCCCAGCATTTT. The variable domain in full, completed from reference TRBV28 and TRBJ1-5, reads DVKVTQSSRYLVKRTGEKVFLECVQDMDHENMFWYRQDPGLGLRLIYFSYDVKMKEKGDIPEGYSVSREKKERFSLILESASTNQTSMYLCASFGPNQPQHFGDGTRLSIL.

The chain recombines TRBV7-2 with TRBJ2-7; 14 bases align to TRBD2. The germline CDR1 and CDR2 sequences are SGHTA and FQGNSA. The CDR3 contains 15 residues. The junction had 5 bases not matched to a gene; V was cut back by 4 bases and J by 6 bases. The CDR3 nucleotides are TGTGCCAGCAGCTCTCGGACTAGCGGGAGGCTCGAGCAGTACTTC. The encoded protein is CASSSRTSGRLEQYF.

This clonotype showed up many times. V usage is TRBV27 and J usage is TRBJ1-1; 8 bases are a match to TRBD1. Germline V gives CDR1 MNHEY, CDR2 SMNVEV (reference sequence). The trim removed 7 bases at V and 4 bases at J, leaving 20 bases unmatched. The CDR3 runs to 18 residues. The CDR3 DNA is TGTGCCAGCACACTCCAAAGATTCAGGGGGCATGGGGGCACTGAAGCTTTCTTT. It translates to CASTLQRFRGHGGTEAFF.

The chain is built from TRBV27 and TRBJ2-3; D ambiguous. The CDR3 runs to 13 residues. Germline V gene lookup returns CDR1 MNHEY and CDR2 SMNVEV (reference sequence). The V gene lost 8 bases and the J gene lost 2 bases, with 11 bases spanning the gap. For the CDR3, the DNA is TGTGCCAGCGGATTGGCTTACACAGATACGCAGTATTTT. Translating it yields CASGLAYTDTQYF.

J is TRBJ1-1 and V is TRBV7-9; no reliable D call. CDR1 SEHNR and CDR2 FQNEAQ come from the germline V gene (reference sequence). The V gene lost 4 bases and the J gene lost 5 bases, with 14 bases spanning the gap. The CDR3 consists of 14 residues. CDR3 amino acids: CASSYGWGTTEAFF. DNA for the CDR3: TGTGCCAGCAGCTACGGTTGGGGTACGACTGAAGCTTTCTTT. Full variable domain (rest looked up from reference TRBV7-9 and TRBJ1-1): DTGVSQNPRHKITKRGQNVTFRCDPISEHNRLYWYRQTLGQGPEFLTYFQNEAQLEKSRLLSDRFSAERPKGSFSTLEIQRTEQGDSAMYLCASSYGWGTTEAFFGQGTRLTVV.

In this sample, this clonotype turned up many times. The rearrangement uses TRBV6-2 or TRBV6-3 and TRBJ2-7; 7 bases match TRBD2. The germline CDR1 and CDR2 sequences are MNHEY and SVGEGT. The trim removed 1 base at V and 3 bases at J, leaving 12 bases unmatched. CDR3 length equals 17 residues. The CDR3 is CASSYYLAAIQYYEQYF. The CDR3 nucleotides read TGTGCCAGCAGTTACTACCTAGCGGCAATCCAATACTACGAGCAGTACTTC.

This clonotype was seen ten or more times. The V call is TRBV11-2, the J call TRBJ2-4, with 9 bases lining up with TRBD2. The V gene end was trimmed by 5 bases and the J gene end by 8 bases; junction bases not matched to a gene: 13. Germline V gives CDR1 SGHAT, CDR2 FQNNGV. The CDR3 consists of 16 residues. The CDR3 region has the DNA TGTGCCAGCAGCAAGGGACTAGCCCCAGAGAGAGACATTCAGTACTTC. Protein sequence: CASSKGLAPERDIQYF.

This clonotype has ten or more counts. CDR3 amino acids: CASSDPTGENTGELFF. In nucleotides, the CDR3 is TGTGCCAGCAGTGACCCCACAGGGGAGAACACCGGGGAGCTGTTTTTT. The chain has TRBV2 and TRBJ2-2; 7 bases align to TRBD1. Per the germline V gene, CDR1 is SNHLY and CDR2 is FYNNEI. The CDR3 sequence is 16 residues long. With 3 bases clipped from V and 1 base from J, the junction kept 5 bases outside the gene matches.

This clonotype was found many times. The rearrangement joins TRBV7-8 to TRBJ2-7; D unclear. V lost 5 bases and J lost 7, with 15 bases in between. The CDR3 loop spans 13 amino acids. Germline loops: CDR1 SGHVS, CDR2 FQNEAQ. The CDR3 sequence: CASSPSRVGEQYF. The DNA for the CDR3 is TGTGCCAGCAGCCCTTCCCGGGTGGGAGAGCAGTACTTC.

The chain recombines TRBV15 with TRBJ2-4; possible D gene TRBD2, 5 bases. With 7 bases removed from V and 2 bases from J, the gap between germline ends came to 15 bases. CDR1 is LNHNV and CDR2 is YYDKDF in the germline V gene (reference sequence). The CDR3 runs to 15 residues. The CDR3 here is CATTSFWETKNIQYF. In DNA, the CDR3 is TGTGCCACCACCTCTTTTTGGGAGACCAAAAACATTCAGTACTTC.

This clonotype was seen ten or more times. The V gene is TRBV12-3 or TRBV12-4, the J gene TRBJ2-7; D assignment may be TRBD1 or TRBD2 (5 bases each). The CDR3 spans 11 residues. V lost 6 bases and J lost 5, with 8 bases in between. The DNA of the CDR3 is TGTGCCAGCAGCCGAGGGGACGAGCAGTACTTC. Translation gives CASSRGDEQYF.

Ten or more counts support this clonotype. The V call is TRBV29-1, the J call TRBJ2-2; 9 nucleotides agree with TRBD1. V lost 6 bases, J lost 5 bases, and 7 bases stayed unmatched. CDR3 length: 14 amino acids. CDR1 is SQVTM, CDR2 ANQGSEA, per germline. Here the CDR3 reads CSVRTGVETGELFF. The CDR3 DNA reads TGCAGCGTCCGGACAGGGGTTGAAACCGGGGAGCTGTTTTTT.

Of note for this clonotype: The junction and the germline gene differ at one end; a read error may be behind it. The V call is TRBV6-4, the J call TRBJ2-5; maybe TRBD1 (6 bases). The germline CDR1 and CDR2 sequences are MRHNA and SNTAGT. The CDR3 contains 14 residues. The CDR3 DNA reads TGTGCCAGCAGTCTATTTGGGACCACAGGGACCAAGTACTTC. Translation: CASSLFGTTGTKYF.